These 32 T cell receptor beta chains originate from one sample sequenced in a study of blood T cell repertoires in COVID-19. Profiled with immunoSEQ multiplex PCR; TCRdb holds only in-frame clones, not every one. Among nearly 200,000 clones, 70% to 90% were seen once, and the ten largest hold about 6.6%. Sequencing used peripheral blood. All receptors derive from a woman aged 40 to 50 who had recovered from COVID-19.

The chain employs TRBV6-5 and TRBJ1-3, with 10 bases matching TRBD1. The CDR3 sequence is 15 residues long. V lost 8 bases, J lost 4 bases, and 8 bases stayed unmatched. CDR1 and CDR2 from the germline V gene are MNHEY and SVGAGI. CDR3 residues: CASGGTGVGGNTIYF. DNA of the CDR3: TGTGCCAGCGGCGGGACAGGGGTGGGCGGAAACACCATATATTTT.

This clone has a handful of counts. The chain couples TRBV7-2 to TRBJ2-6, with D possibly TRBD2 on 7 matching bases. The CDR3 is 16 residues long. Trimming removed 5 bases at V and 4 bases at J, with 15 bases between. Germline CDR1 is SGHTA and CDR2 is FQGNSA. As DNA, the CDR3 is TGTGCCAGCAGCCCTAGGGGGGGTACCGGGGCCAACGTCCTGACTTTC. Amino acids: CASSPRGGTGANVLTF.

The J gene is TRBJ2-3, the V gene TRBV19, with 10 positions matching TRBD2. J lost 4 bases, V lost 3 bases, and 1 base had no gene match. From germline, CDR1 is LNHDA and CDR2 SQIVND (reference sequence). The CDR3 runs 14 residues. For the CDR3, the DNA is TGTGCCAGTAGTATGAGCGGGAGGGCAGATACGCAGTATTTT. Its translation is CASSMSGRADTQYF.

The CDR3 DNA is TGTGCCAGCAGCTTAGGGAGTAGCGGGAACACCGGGGAGCTGTTTTTT. Its protein is CASSLGSSGNTGELFF. This rearrangement joins TRBV7-2 to TRBJ2-2; D may be TRBD2 (6 bases). This CDR3 has 16 residues. CDR1 is SGHTA and CDR2 is FQGNSA in the germline V gene. V lost 1 base, J lost 1 base, and 10 bases lay in between.

The chain carries TRBV5-6 and TRBJ2-3; weak D call: TRBD2 (6 bases). Between the trimmed V and J ends, which lost 3 bases and 1 base, there was a span of 9 bases. The length of the CDR3 is 14 residues. Germline assignment: CDR1 SGHDT and CDR2 YYEEEE. The CDR3 nucleotides read TGTGCCAGCAGCTCCTCGGGGGGCACAGATACGCAGTATTTT. Translating it yields CASSSSGGTDTQYF.

The rearrangement links TRBV7-8 to TRBJ2-1, with TRBD2 matching over 11 bases. The junction had 4 bases not matched to a gene; V was cut back by 2 bases and J by 4 bases. Per the germline V gene, CDR1 is SGHVS and CDR2 is FQNEAQ. The CDR3 is 16 residues long. DNA for the CDR3: TGTGCCAGCAGCTTAACAACTAGCGGGGGATACAATGAGCAGTTCTTC. Translation gives CASSLTTSGGYNEQFF.

The chain employs TRBV6-1 and TRBJ1-1; 7 positions match TRBD1. CDR1 MNHNS and CDR2 SASEGT come from the germline V gene. The CDR3 runs to 16 residues. Unmatched junction bases numbered 10, after V lost 6 bases and J lost 0 bases. The CDR3 region has the DNA TGTGCCAGCAGGGAATGGGACAGATCCATGAACACTGAAGCTTTCTTT. Residues: CASREWDRSMNTEAFF.

The chain uses TRBV13 and TRBJ1-2, with a weak D call TRBD1 (5 bases). Looked up from germline, CDR1 is PRHDT and CDR2 is FYEKMQ (reference sequence). Trimming left V 3 bases short and J 8 bases short, with 16 bases between. The CDR3 consists of 14 residues. The DNA of the CDR3 is TGTGCCAGCAGCTTCCTCGGGGGGTCTGAAGGCTACACCTTC. This gives the protein CASSFLGGSEGYTF. The full variable domain, with the rest looked up from reference TRBV13 and TRBJ1-2, is AAGVIQSPRHLIKEKRETATLKCYPIPRHDTVYWYQQGPGQDPQFLISFYEKMQSDKGSIPDRFSAQQFSDYHSELNMSSLELGDSALYFCASSFLGGSEGYTFGSGTRLTVV.

This chain joins TRBV11-2 and TRBJ1-1; possibly TRBD1 for D (6 bases). This CDR3 region has 15 residues. Trimming cost V 3 bases and J 0 bases, with 11 bases left between them. The V gene's germline CDR1 is SGHAT and CDR2 FQNNGV. The CDR3 is CASSFQGGVNTEAFF. CDR3 coding DNA: TGTGCCAGCAGCTTCCAAGGGGGAGTGAACACTGAAGCTTTCTTT. Based on the CDR3 plus reference TRBV11-2 and TRBJ1-1, the full variable domain is EAGVAQSPRYKIIEKRQSVAFWCNPISGHATLYWYQQILGQGPKLLIQFQNNGVVDDSQLPKDRFSAERLKGVDSTLKIQPAKLEDSAVYLCASSFQGGVNTEAFFGQGTRLTVV.

This sequence joins TRBV6-5 and TRBJ2-7, with 7 positions matching TRBD2. V lost 0 bases, J lost 4 bases, and 6 bases stayed unmatched. Per germline, CDR1 MNHEY and CDR2 SVGAGI. The CDR3 totals 15 residues. CDR3 region: CASSYSSGEGYEQYF. The CDR3 DNA sequence: TGTGCCAGCAGTTACTCGAGCGGGGAAGGGTACGAGCAGTACTTC.

V and J are TRBV28 and TRBJ2-5, with 8 bases lining up with TRBD2. Germline CDR1 and CDR2: MDHEN and SYDVKM. The CDR3 runs 15 residues. With 4 bases clipped from V and 7 bases from J, the junction kept 11 bases outside the gene matches. The CDR3 reads CASSSVGLGVGTQYF. The DNA for the CDR3 is TGTGCCAGCAGTTCAGTGGGACTAGGAGTAGGGACCCAGTACTTC.

The table lists this clone with a count of one. The gene calls are TRBV7-9 and TRBJ2-7; 7 bases fit TRBD1. This CDR3 has 16 residues. Germline CDR1 and CDR2: SEHNR and FQNEAQ (reference sequence). V dropped 5 bases and J dropped 5; count of bases not matched to a gene: 15. CDR3 in amino acids: CASSPPDREPPDEQYF. The DNA for the CDR3 is TGTGCCAGCAGCCCGCCCGACAGGGAGCCCCCCGACGAGCAGTACTTC.

This chain uses TRBV5-1 with TRBJ1-1, with TRBD1 identical over 7 bases. Looked up from germline, CDR1 is SGHRS and CDR2 is YFSETQ. CDR3 length: 15 residues. V gave up 0 bases and J gave up 3 bases; unmatched junction bases: 5. This CDR3 reads CASSLATGIDTEAFF. For the CDR3, the DNA is TGCGCCAGCAGCTTGGCGACAGGGATTGACACTGAAGCTTTCTTT.

The V call is TRBV19, the J call TRBJ2-1; D gene unclear. V shed 8 bases and J shed 4 bases, with 9 bases lying between them. The CDR3 contains 12 residues. Germline V gives CDR1 LNHDA, CDR2 SQIVND (reference sequence). This CDR3 is CASLTPYNEQFF. In DNA, the CDR3 is TGTGCCAGTCTGACACCTTACAATGAGCAGTTCTTC.

The table lists this clone with a few counts. The CDR3 nucleotides are TGTGCCAGCAGTTACCAAGGGAGATTAGACGAGCAGTACTTC. Protein: CASSYQGRLDEQYF. V usage is TRBV6-5 and J usage is TRBJ2-7, with TRBD2 as a possible D gene (5 bases). Per germline, CDR1 MNHEY and CDR2 SVGAGI. This CDR3 is 14 amino acids long. V was shortened by 2 bases and J by 5 bases, with 13 bases between the two germline ends.

This clone was seen once. This rearrangement joins TRBV10-3 to TRBJ2-7; 10 bases line up with TRBD1. J lost 6 bases, V lost 7 bases, and 3 bases had no gene match. The length of the CDR3 is 12 residues. Germline values: CDR1 ENHRY, CDR2 SYGVKD. CDR3 residues: CAIMGTGAEQYF. The CDR3 DNA sequence: TGTGCCATCATGGGGACAGGGGCCGAGCAGTACTTC.

A remark on this clone: This CDR3 is also generated by other DNA sequences in the sample. The chain recombines TRBV6-2 or TRBV6-3 with TRBJ2-7; 12 bases fit TRBD2. V gave up 6 bases and J gave up 2 bases; unmatched junction bases: 2. Germline lookup yields CDR1 MNHEY and CDR2 SVGEGT. CDR3 length: 14 residues. CDR3 sequence reads: CASSRTSGAYEQYF. CDR3 sequence (DNA): TGTGCCAGCAGCCGGACTAGCGGGGCCTACGAGCAGTACTTC.

This chain links TRBV28 with TRBJ2-3, with TRBD2 matching over 7 bases. Germline assignment: CDR1 MDHEN and CDR2 SYDVKM. V trimming: 5 bases; J trimming: 3 bases; junction bases outside the gene matches: 14. The CDR3 consists of 17 residues. The CDR3 DNA reads TGTGCCAGCAGTCCCCCTTGGGAGGGAGGACCAACAGATACGCAGTATTTT. Its protein is CASSPPWEGGPTDTQYF.

The chain carries TRBV5-1 and TRBJ2-2, with 8 bases that match TRBD2. Losses at the gene ends were 4 bases for V and 0 bases for J; bases not matched to a gene: 2. Germline V gene sequence: CDR1 SGHRS, CDR2 YFSETQ. The CDR3 sequence is 15 residues long. The DNA for the CDR3 is TGCGCCAGCAGCCGACTAGCGACGAACACCGGGGAGCTGTTTTTT. Its translation is CASSRLATNTGELFF.

This chain uses TRBV6-2 or TRBV6-3 with TRBJ1-1, with TRBD1 identical over 12 bases. The V gene end was trimmed by 2 bases and the J gene end by 1 base; junction bases not matched to a gene: 8. Germline CDR1 and CDR2: MNHEY and SVGEGT. This CDR3 contains 18 residues. CDR3 DNA sequence: TGTGCCAGCAGTTACCCGGGACAGGGGGCCAATTGGAACACTGAAGCTTTCTTT. This translates into CASSYPGQGANWNTEAFF.

The chain uses TRBV6-2 or TRBV6-3 and TRBJ2-2; 10 nucleotides match TRBD1. Germline values: CDR1 MNHEY, CDR2 SVGEGT. Germline trimming cut 2 bases from V and 6 bases from J; bases unmatched to any gene: 3. This CDR3 spans 15 amino acids. CDR3 sequence: CASSYRGTGAGELFF. The DNA for the CDR3 is TGTGCCAGCAGTTACAGGGGGACAGGGGCCGGGGAGCTGTTTTTT.

This chain links TRBV5-5 with TRBJ1-1; 8 bases agree with TRBD1. This CDR3 is 15 amino acids long. In germline, CDR1 is SGHKS, CDR2 YYEKEE (reference sequence). The junction had 7 bases not matched to a gene; V was cut back by 5 bases and J by 1 base. The CDR3 reads CASSYKDRENTEAFF. The CDR3 nucleotides are TGTGCCAGCAGTTACAAGGACAGGGAGAACACTGAAGCTTTCTTT. Based on the CDR3 plus reference TRBV5-5 and TRBJ1-1, the full variable domain is DAGVTQSPTHLIKTRGQQVTLRCSPISGHKSVSWYQQVLGQGPQFIFQYYEKEERGRGNFPDRFSARQFPNYSSELNVNALLLGDSALYLCASSYKDRENTEAFFGQGTRLTVV.

The genes are TRBV19 and TRBJ2-1; TRBD2 agrees at 8 bases. This CDR3 region has 18 residues. Germline values: CDR1 LNHDA, CDR2 SQIVND (reference sequence). Germline trimming cut 2 bases from V and 8 bases from J; bases unmatched to any gene: 17. CDR3 bases: TGTGCCAGTAGTATACCCCCCGAAAGGAGCGGGAGTAAGGATGAGCAGTTCTTC. This encodes CASSIPPERSGSKDEQFF.

On this clone itself: The same CDR3 also results from other DNA sequences found in this sample. The chain carries TRBV11-3 and TRBJ1-1; 8 bases align to TRBD1. This CDR3 has 15 residues. V was pared by 2 bases and J by 1 base, with 3 bases of the junction left unmatched. Germline CDR1 is SGHNT and CDR2 is YENEEA. For the CDR3, the DNA is TGTGCCAGCAGCTTAAGCGGACAGGGGAACACTGAAGCTTTCTTT. It specifies CASSLSGQGNTEAFF.

The V and J genes are TRBV4-2 and TRBJ1-1; 10 bases fit TRBD1. Trimming took 2 bases from V and 3 from J; bases not matched to a gene: 3. Germline V gene data show CDR1 as LGHNA and CDR2 as YNFKEQ. There are 15 residues in the CDR3. DNA of the CDR3: TGTGCCAGCAGCCAAACAGGGACAGGGGACACTGAAGCTTTCTTT. Translated, it gives CASSQTGTGDTEAFF.

The gene calls are TRBV14 and TRBJ2-2; D possibly corresponds to TRBD1 (5 bases). Per germline, CDR1 SGHDN and CDR2 FVKESK. V lost 8 bases, J lost 4 bases, and 14 bases lay in between. The CDR3 spans 14 residues. The CDR3 protein is CASLARAVTGELFF. The CDR3 DNA follows: TGTGCCAGCTTAGCCAGGGCGGTCACCGGGGAGCTGTTTTTT.

The chain carries TRBV18 and TRBJ2-5; possible D gene TRBD2, 5 bases. From germline, CDR1 is KGHSH and CDR2 LQKENI. Trimming took 1 base from V and 3 from J, leaving 9 bases between them. This CDR3 has 14 amino acids. CDR3 loop: CASSPRTSKETQYF. The CDR3 coding sequence is TGTGCCAGCTCACCACGGACTTCAAAAGAGACCCAGTACTTC.

In its sample, this clone was seen once. The chain links TRBV21-1 to TRBJ2-5; TRBD2 is taken as the D call from the table, unchecked against the DNA. TRBV21-1 is designated a pseudogene. The CDR3 totals 19 residues. The CDR3, as DNA: TGTGCCAGCAGCACCCATCCGGCTAGCGGGAGGGCCCTGTGGGAGACCCAGTACTTC. Amino acid sequence: CASSTHPASGRALWETQYF.

The chain uses TRBV19 and TRBJ1-1; maybe TRBD1 (5 bases). Germline lookup yields CDR1 LNHDA and CDR2 SQIVND (reference sequence). The CDR3 runs to 12 residues. V gave up 8 bases and J gave up 2 bases, with 9 bases separating them. The CDR3 bases are TGTGCCAGTGGGGCAGTCAACACTGAAGCTTTCTTT. As protein: CASGAVNTEAFF.

The chain couples TRBV27 to TRBJ2-3; D is perhaps TRBD2 (5 bases). Per germline, CDR1 MNHEY and CDR2 SMNVEV (reference sequence). This CDR3 is built from 17 residues. The V end was cut by 8 bases, the J end by 11 bases, with 32 bases between. The CDR3 spells CASRLTIGGLAPSGQYF. CDR3 coding DNA: TGTGCCAGCCGCCTTACCATCGGCGGGCTGGCACCATCAGGGCAGTATTTT.

The rearrangement uses TRBV7-2 and TRBJ2-5; D perhaps matches TRBD2 (6 bases). Trimming removed 0 bases at V and 5 bases at J, with 19 bases between. The CDR3 contains 17 residues. Germline V gene data show CDR1 as SGHTA and CDR2 as FQGNSA. The CDR3 nucleotides are TGTGCCAGCAGCTTAGCCCCGATAGCTTCTGGAGGGGAGACCCAGTACTTC. Translating gives CASSLAPIASGGETQYF.

This chain uses TRBV9 with TRBJ1-2; no reliable D call. This CDR3 has 12 amino acids. Trimming removed 1 base from V and 7 bases from J, with 8 bases in between. CDR1 and CDR2 from the germline V gene are SGDLS and YYNGEE. Written as DNA, the CDR3 is TGTGCCAGCAGCGTACGTACAGTTGGCTACACCTTC. Protein: CASSVRTVGYTF.